Listed here are 30 T cell receptor beta chains from one sample, sequenced in a study of blood T cell repertoires in COVID-19. Sequenced by immunoSEQ multiplex PCR; TCRdb stores in-frame clones only, minus some. The data hold hundreds of thousands of clones, with over 80% observed a single time. The material sequenced was peripheral blood. These receptors were collected from a woman in her 70s with COVID-19, enrolled during active disease.

The gene calls are TRBV5-1 and TRBJ2-7; tentatively, D is TRBD2 (5 bases). Germline CDR1 SGHRS, CDR2 YFSETQ. Trimming cost V 6 bases and J 2 bases, with 9 bases left between them. This CDR3 is built from 12 residues. The CDR3 DNA reads TGCGCCAGCACCCTGAGGGCCTACGAGCAGTACTTC. The encoded protein is CASTLRAYEQYF.

The chain joins TRBV6-5 to TRBJ1-2; TRBD1 aligns across 10 bases. CDR3 length equals 14 residues. Germline V lookup: CDR1 MNHEY, CDR2 SVGAGI. J gave up 6 bases and V 7 bases, and 8 bases lay outside the gene matches. The chain's CDR3 is CASKNAGTGDGYTF. The CDR3 nucleotides are TGTGCCAGCAAAAATGCCGGGACAGGGGATGGCTACACCTTC.

This clone was seen more than once but under ten times. A junction end diverges from the germline sequence, so it may reflect a read error. V is TRBV7-7 and J is TRBJ2-2, with a possible D match to TRBD2 (5 bases). Germline V gene data show CDR1 as SSHAT and CDR2 as FNYEAQ (reference sequence). This CDR3 spans 18 amino acids. For the CDR3, the DNA is TGTGCTAGCAGCCCGGACTCCGGTACATCCGGAAACACCGGGGAGCTGTTTTTT. Translated, it gives CASSPDSGTSGNTGELFF. The variable domain in full, completed from reference TRBV7-7 and TRBJ2-2, reads GAGVSQSPRYKVTKRGQDVTLRCDPISSHATLYWYQQALGQGPEFLTYFNYEAQPDKSGLPSDRFSAERPEGSISTLTIQRTEQRDSAMYRCASSPDSGTSGNTGELFFGEGSRLTVL.

This sequence joins TRBV6-5 and TRBJ1-2, with TRBD1 matching over 7 bases. The length of the CDR3 is 14 residues. Germline loops: CDR1 MNHEY, CDR2 SVGAGI. J was trimmed by 4 bases and V by 6 bases; bases with no gene match: 8. CDR3 in DNA: TGTGCCAGCAGACCCGGGACAGTCGTCTATGGCTACACCTTC. This translates into CASRPGTVVYGYTF.

The chain has TRBV16 and TRBJ1-5, with 8 positions matching TRBD1. V shed 4 bases, J shed 2 bases, and the junction held 7 bases outside the gene matches. Per germline, CDR1 KGHSY and CDR2 FQNENV. The CDR3 length is 16 residues. The CDR3 sequence is CASSRTGTAGNQPQHF. CDR3 nucleotide sequence: TGTGCCAGCAGCCGGACAGGGACGGCTGGCAATCAGCCCCAGCATTTT. Complete variable domain (other parts from reference TRBV16 and TRBJ1-5): GEEVAQTPKHLVRGEGQKAKLYCAPIKGHSYVFWYQQVLKNEFKFLISFQNENVFDETGMPKERFSAKCLPNSPCSLEIQATKLEDSAVYFCASSRTGTAGNQPQHFGDGTRLSIL.

This clone was recorded many times. This CDR3 is also generated by other DNA sequences in the sample. The V call is TRBV19, the J call TRBJ2-7, with 8 bases matching TRBD2. The CDR3 runs 13 residues. V lost 7 bases, J lost 0 bases, and 2 bases stayed unmatched. Germline assignment: CDR1 LNHDA and CDR2 SQIVND (reference sequence). CDR3: CASKSGSSYEQYF. The DNA of the CDR3 is TGTGCCAGTAAAAGCGGGAGCTCCTACGAGCAGTACTTC.

V is TRBV19 and J is TRBJ1-5; D is undetermined. This CDR3 region has 13 residues. The V gene lost 11 bases and the J gene lost 5 bases, with 16 bases spanning the gap. Germline V gives CDR1 LNHDA, CDR2 SQIVND (reference sequence). The CDR3 DNA follows: TGTGCCGCCAGTGTCGGGTATGATCAGCCCCAGCATTTT. Its protein product is CAASVGYDQPQHF.

The chain employs TRBV28 and TRBJ1-5; D possibly corresponds to TRBD1 (6 bases). Per the germline V gene, CDR1 is MDHEN and CDR2 is SYDVKM. Trimming took 4 bases from V and 2 from J, leaving 9 bases between them. The CDR3 length is 14 residues. This CDR3 reads CASSSHRGNQPQHF. The CDR3 DNA is TGTGCCAGCAGTTCGCACAGGGGCAATCAGCCCCAGCATTTT.

CDR3 nucleotides: TGCAGTGCTAGTATCCAGTACACTGAAGCTTTCTTT. Its translation: CSASIQYTEAFF. V is TRBV20-1 and J is TRBJ1-1; D uncertain. Looked up from germline, CDR1 is DFQATT and CDR2 is SNEGSKA (reference sequence). Trimming left V 3 bases short and J 3 bases short, with 8 bases between. The CDR3 extends over 12 amino acids.

The chain has TRBV5-5 and TRBJ2-1; 8 bases are shared with TRBD2. Germline V CDR1 and CDR2: SGHKS, YYEKEE (reference sequence). J gave up 10 bases and V 3 bases, and 6 bases lay outside the gene matches. This CDR3 is built from 13 residues. CDR3 DNA sequence: TGTGCCAGCAGCTGGACTAGCTCCTGGGAGCAGTTCTTC. Translated, it gives CASSWTSSWEQFF.

The sample holds one count of this clone. V usage is TRBV20-1 and J usage is TRBJ2-7; no definite D call. The CDR3 consists of 11 residues. V shed 4 bases and J shed 4 bases, with 8 bases lying between them. Germline CDR1 and CDR2: DFQATT and SNEGSKA (reference sequence). The CDR3 sequence: CSATPEYEQYF. CDR3 nucleotide sequence: TGCAGTGCTACACCTGAGTACGAGCAGTACTTC.

In DNA form, the CDR3 reads TGTGCCAGCAGCGTAGGGGGAGATACTAACTATGGCTACACCTTC. Translating it yields CASSVGGDTNYGYTF. The chain is built from TRBV9 and TRBJ1-2; no reliable D call. This CDR3 is built from 15 residues. Per the germline V gene, CDR1 is SGDLS and CDR2 is YYNGEE. V gave up 0 bases and J gave up 0 bases, with 9 bases separating them.

V and J are TRBV27 and TRBJ2-1, with TRBD1 as a possible D gene (6 bases). V was shortened by 6 bases and J by 6 bases, with 18 bases between the two germline ends. CDR1 and CDR2 from the germline V gene are MNHEY and SMNVEV (reference sequence). This CDR3 comprises 15 residues. Written as DNA, the CDR3 is TGTGCCAGCAGAAAACAGGGAATTGTTGGCAATGAGCAGTTCTTC. Protein: CASRKQGIVGNEQFF.

This chain uses TRBV6-2 or TRBV6-3 with TRBJ2-1; the D gene is possibly TRBD2 (6 bases). The germline V and J ends were trimmed by 4 bases and 4 bases, with 11 bases remaining between them. This CDR3 comprises 14 residues. Germline assignment: CDR1 MNHEY and CDR2 SVGEGT. The CDR3 sequence: CASSSAGNYNEQFF. CDR3 nucleotides: TGTGCCAGCAGTTCTGCGGGAAATTACAATGAGCAGTTCTTC.

The chain is built from TRBV5-1 and TRBJ1-2; perhaps TRBD1 as D (6 bases). Trimming shortened V by 4 bases and J by 3 bases, and 7 bases separated the two germline ends. CDR1 and CDR2 from the germline V gene are SGHRS and YFSETQ. The CDR3 has 12 residues. In DNA form, the CDR3 reads TGCGCCAGCAGCCAGGGGTACTATGGCTACACCTTC. Its translation: CASSQGYYGYTF.

The chain has TRBV15 and TRBJ1-5; D is unresolved. Per germline, CDR1 LNHNV and CDR2 YYDKDF (reference sequence). The CDR3 loop spans 12 amino acids. V shed 8 bases and J shed 4 bases, with 9 bases lying between them. The CDR3 sequence is CATSEVNQPQHF. For the CDR3, the DNA is TGTGCCACCTCGGAGGTGAATCAGCCCCAGCATTTT.

The genes are TRBV6-2 or TRBV6-3 and TRBJ1-3, with a weak D call TRBD1 (6 bases). In germline, CDR1 is MNHEY, CDR2 SVGEGT. This CDR3 has 15 amino acids. V was shortened by 7 bases and J by 5 bases, with 18 bases between the two germline ends. CDR3 region: CASTPRGGQRNTIYF. For the CDR3, the DNA is TGTGCCAGCACCCCCCGGGGGGGACAAAGAAACACCATATATTTT.

This clone appeared once. J is TRBJ2-7 and V is TRBV4-3; D is perhaps TRBD2 (6 bases). The V end lost 0 bases, the J end lost 9 bases, and 15 bases lay between the germline ends. This CDR3 is 14 amino acids long. Germline lookup yields CDR1 LGHNA and CDR2 YSLEER. This chain's CDR3 is CASSQEGLPAMQYF. The CDR3 bases are TGCGCCAGCAGCCAAGAGGGACTCCCCGCGATGCAGTACTTC.

V is TRBV7-3 and J is TRBJ2-7; 7 nucleotides line up with TRBD2. Germline V gene lookup returns CDR1 SGHTA and CDR2 FQGTGA. The V segment lost 3 bases and the J segment 2 bases; nucleotides outside the gene matches: 4. The CDR3 consists of 14 residues. The CDR3 bases are TGTGCCAGCAGCTTGGGGGGAGGGCCCTACGAGCAGTACTTC. It yields the protein CASSLGGGPYEQYF.

The chain carries TRBV7-9 and TRBJ2-5, with 12 bases identical to TRBD2. Germline V lookup: CDR1 SEHNR, CDR2 FQNEAQ (reference sequence). CDR3 length equals 18 residues. V was clipped by 2 bases and J by 4 bases; unmatched bases: 11. The CDR3 loop is CASSLIFTLAGGVETQYF. CDR3 nucleotides: TGTGCCAGCAGCTTAATTTTTACGCTAGCGGGAGGGGTAGAGACCCAGTACTTC.

The chain employs TRBV11-3 and TRBJ2-7; maybe TRBD2 (6 bases). Between the trimmed V and J ends, which lost 5 bases and 6 bases, there was a span of 14 bases. This CDR3 has 13 residues. From germline, CDR1 is SGHNT and CDR2 YENEEA. This CDR3 is CASSLTSPSEQYF. As DNA, the CDR3 is TGTGCCAGCAGCCTGACTAGTCCCAGCGAGCAGTACTTC.

This clone was picked up a small number of times. This chain uses TRBV2 with TRBJ2-1; D might be TRBD1 (6 bases). The germline V and J ends were trimmed by 4 bases and 2 bases, with 9 bases remaining between them. Germline CDR1 and CDR2: SNHLY and FYNNEI. The CDR3 runs to 14 residues. CDR3 DNA sequence: TGTGCCAGCAGTGTCCAGGGGACCTACAATGAGCAGTTCTTC. Its translation: CASSVQGTYNEQFF. Using reference TRBV2 and TRBJ2-1 for the parts outside the CDR3, the full variable domain is EPEVTQTPSHQVTQMGQEVILRCVPISNHLYFYWYRQILGQKVEFLVSFYNNEISEKSEIFDDQFSVERPDGSNFTLKIRSTKLEDSAMYFCASSVQGTYNEQFFGPGTRLTVL.

The gene calls are TRBV3-1 (or the pseudogene TRBV3-2) and TRBJ2-3; 11 bases are shared with TRBD1. Germline V gene lookup returns CDR1 LGHDT and CDR2 YNNKEL (reference sequence). The length of the CDR3 is 16 residues. J lost 4 bases, V lost 1 base, and 4 bases had no gene match. The CDR3, as DNA: TGTGCCAGCAGCCAAGCTGGGACAGGGGGGGCAGATACGCAGTATTTT. The encoded protein is CASSQAGTGGADTQYF.

The chain combines TRBV18 with TRBJ2-7; D is undetermined. The V gene's germline CDR1 is KGHSH and CDR2 LQKENI. Deletions cut 8 bases from V and 5 bases from J, with 16 bases between. This CDR3 comprises 13 residues. The CDR3 DNA reads TGTGCCAGCGACCCGGGTCTGAAGGACGAGCAGTACTTC. This translates into CASDPGLKDEQYF.

The chain couples TRBV9 to TRBJ2-7, with TRBD2 as a possible D gene (6 bases). The CDR3 consists of 17 residues. CDR1 and CDR2 (germline): SGDLS, YYNGEE. The V end was cut by 0 bases, the J end by 6 bases, with 22 bases between. CDR3 protein: CASSVGEGGMTAGEQYF. CDR3 nucleotides: TGTGCCAGCAGCGTAGGGGAAGGCGGGATGACCGCCGGCGAGCAGTACTTC.

This sequence joins TRBV19 and TRBJ1-5; a possible D gene is TRBD1 (6 bases). This CDR3 has 15 residues. With 4 bases removed from V and 6 bases from J, the gap between germline ends came to 16 bases. In germline, CDR1 is LNHDA, CDR2 SQIVND (reference sequence). CDR3 in amino acids: CASSTFQGRSQPQHF. DNA for the CDR3: TGTGCCAGTAGTACTTTCCAGGGGCGGAGTCAGCCCCAGCATTTT.

The gene calls are TRBV27 and TRBJ2-7; D perhaps matches TRBD1 (6 bases). Germline CDR1 MNHEY, CDR2 SMNVEV (reference sequence). The CDR3 is made up of 14 amino acids. V was trimmed by 2 bases and J by 5 bases, leaving 13 bases between them. CDR3 residues: CASSLAWTAHEQYF. CDR3 DNA: TGTGCCAGCAGTTTAGCTTGGACAGCTCACGAGCAGTACTTC.

The V and J genes are TRBV5-1 and TRBJ2-1; TRBD2 aligns across 7 bases. This CDR3 has 15 amino acids. V trimming: 0 bases; J trimming: 1 base; junction bases outside the gene matches: 1. The V gene's germline CDR1 is SGHRS and CDR2 YFSETQ. This CDR3 is CASSLEAGSYNEQFF. DNA of the CDR3: TGCGCCAGCAGCTTGGAAGCGGGATCCTACAATGAGCAGTTCTTC.

The chain uses TRBV9 and TRBJ2-1; TRBD1 is a possible D gene (6 bases). The CDR3 is 14 amino acids. V was shortened by 4 bases and J by 7 bases, with 15 bases between the two germline ends. Germline CDR1 and CDR2: SGDLS and YYNGEE. CDR3 in amino acids: CASSYNRVSNEQFF. CDR3 DNA: TGTGCCAGCAGCTATAACAGGGTATCGAATGAGCAGTTCTTC.

J is TRBJ1-5 and V is TRBV28; maybe TRBD1 (6 bases). CDR1 is MDHEN and CDR2 is SYDVKM in the germline V gene. V was shortened by 10 bases and J by 5 bases, with 15 bases between the two germline ends. This CDR3 region has 13 residues. CDR3 bases: TGTGCCACTATACAGGGCACTTATCAGCCCCAGCATTTT. Translation: CATIQGTYQPQHF.